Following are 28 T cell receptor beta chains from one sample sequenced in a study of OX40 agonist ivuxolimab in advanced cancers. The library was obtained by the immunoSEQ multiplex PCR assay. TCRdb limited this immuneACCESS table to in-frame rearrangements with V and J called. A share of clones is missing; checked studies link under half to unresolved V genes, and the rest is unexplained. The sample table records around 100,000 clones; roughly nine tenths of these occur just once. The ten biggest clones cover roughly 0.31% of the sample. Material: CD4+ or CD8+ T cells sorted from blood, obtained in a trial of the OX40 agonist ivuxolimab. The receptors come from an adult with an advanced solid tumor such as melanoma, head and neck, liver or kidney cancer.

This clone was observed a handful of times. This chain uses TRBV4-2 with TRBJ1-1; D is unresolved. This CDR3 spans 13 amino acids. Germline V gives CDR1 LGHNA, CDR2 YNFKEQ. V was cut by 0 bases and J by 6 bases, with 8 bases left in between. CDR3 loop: CASSQEATPEAFF. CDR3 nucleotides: TGTGCCAGCAGCCAAGAAGCCACGCCTGAAGCTTTCTTT.

The DNA of the CDR3 is TGTGCCAGCAGCTTGGGCAGTTACACTGAAGCTTTCTTT. Protein sequence: CASSLGSYTEAFF. The chain links TRBV7-3 to TRBJ1-1, with D unresolved. The length of the CDR3 is 13 residues. V gave up 3 bases and J gave up 3 bases, with 8 bases separating them. Per germline, CDR1 SGHTA and CDR2 FQGTGA. The full variable domain, rest sourced from reference TRBV7-3 and TRBJ1-1, is GAGVSQTPSNKVTEKGKYVELRCDPISGHTALYWYRQSLGQGPEFLIYFQGTGAADDSGLPNDRFFAVRPEGSVSTLKIQRTERGDSAVYLCASSLGSYTEAFFGQGTRLTVV.

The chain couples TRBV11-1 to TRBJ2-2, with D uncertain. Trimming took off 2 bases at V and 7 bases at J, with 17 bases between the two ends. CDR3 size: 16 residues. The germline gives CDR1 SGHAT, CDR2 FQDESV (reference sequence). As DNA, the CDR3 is TGTGCCAGCAGCTTACGGCAGCCGCGCAGTGGCGGGGAGCTGTTTTTT. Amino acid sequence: CASSLRQPRSGGELFF.

CDR3 bases: TGTGCCAGCAGTGTGACTCCGGGACAGTCGTACCATCGGGGTCCTGGAAACACCATATATTTT. Residues: CASSVTPGQSYHRGPGNTIYF. This chain links TRBV28 with TRBJ1-3, with TRBD1 matching over 7 bases. Germline V gene lookup returns CDR1 MDHEN and CDR2 SYDVKM. The CDR3 contains 21 residues. The junction had 24 bases not matched to a gene; V was cut back by 5 bases and J by 2 bases.

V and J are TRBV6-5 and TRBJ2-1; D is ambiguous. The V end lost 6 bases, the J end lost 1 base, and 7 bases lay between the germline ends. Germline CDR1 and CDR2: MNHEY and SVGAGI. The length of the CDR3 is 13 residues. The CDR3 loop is CASSRLSYNEQFF. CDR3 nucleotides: TGTGCCAGCAGCCGTTTGTCCTACAATGAGCAGTTCTTC.

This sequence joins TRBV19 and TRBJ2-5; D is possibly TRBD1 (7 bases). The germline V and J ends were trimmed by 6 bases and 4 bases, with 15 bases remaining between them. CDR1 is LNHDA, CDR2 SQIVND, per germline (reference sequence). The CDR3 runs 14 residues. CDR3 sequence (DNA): TGTGCCAGTAGGCGGGACAGTTCGGGAGAGACCCAGTACTTC. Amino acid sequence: CASRRDSSGETQYF.

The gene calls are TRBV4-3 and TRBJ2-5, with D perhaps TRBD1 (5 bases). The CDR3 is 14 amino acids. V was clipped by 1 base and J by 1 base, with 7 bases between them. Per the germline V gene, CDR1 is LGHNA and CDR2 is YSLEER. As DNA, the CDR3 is TGCGCCAGCAGCCAAGGGGGCAGCCAAGAGACCCAGTACTTC. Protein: CASSQGGSQETQYF.

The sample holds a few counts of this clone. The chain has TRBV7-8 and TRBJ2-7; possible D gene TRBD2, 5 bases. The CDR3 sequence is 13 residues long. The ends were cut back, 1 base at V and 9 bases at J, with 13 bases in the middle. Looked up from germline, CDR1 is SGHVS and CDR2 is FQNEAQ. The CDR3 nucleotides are TGTGCCAGCAGCTTAGGGCTAGCCGGAGGGCAGTACTTC. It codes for CASSLGLAGGQYF. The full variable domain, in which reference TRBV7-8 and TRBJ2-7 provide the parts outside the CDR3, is GAGVSQSPRYKVAKRGQDVALRCDPISGHVSLFWYQQALGQGPEFLTYFQNEAQLDKSGLPSDRFFAERPEGSVSTLKIQRTQQEDSAVYLCASSLGLAGGQYFGPGTRLTVT.

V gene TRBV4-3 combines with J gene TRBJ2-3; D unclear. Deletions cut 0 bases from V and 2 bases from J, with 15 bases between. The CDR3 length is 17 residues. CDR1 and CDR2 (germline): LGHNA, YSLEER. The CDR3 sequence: CASSQDRGSYTTDTQYF. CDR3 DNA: TGCGCCAGCAGCCAAGATCGTGGCAGCTATACCACAGATACGCAGTATTTT.

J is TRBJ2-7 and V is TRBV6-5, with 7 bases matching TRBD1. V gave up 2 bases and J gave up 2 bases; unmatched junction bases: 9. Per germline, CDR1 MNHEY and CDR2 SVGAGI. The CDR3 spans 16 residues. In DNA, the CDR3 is TGTGCCAGCAGTTACGGAGCCGGGACAGTCCCCTACGAGCAGTACTTC. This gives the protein CASSYGAGTVPYEQYF.

CDR3 in DNA: TGTGCCAGCAGTTCACAGGGGGCCTGGACCCCTTTCTTT. It codes for CASSSQGAWTPFF. This chain connects TRBV27 to TRBJ1-1, with 9 bases identical to TRBD1. The germline V gene encodes CDR1 MNHEY and CDR2 SMNVEV (reference sequence). The CDR3 has 13 amino acids. V dropped 4 bases and J dropped 12; count of bases not matched to a gene: 9.

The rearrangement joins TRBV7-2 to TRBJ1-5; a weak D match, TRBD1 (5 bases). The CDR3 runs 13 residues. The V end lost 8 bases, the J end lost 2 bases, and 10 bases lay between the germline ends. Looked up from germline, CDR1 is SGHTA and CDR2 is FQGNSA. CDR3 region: CASAQGGNQPQHF. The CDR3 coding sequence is TGTGCCAGCGCGCAGGGTGGCAATCAGCCCCAGCATTTT.

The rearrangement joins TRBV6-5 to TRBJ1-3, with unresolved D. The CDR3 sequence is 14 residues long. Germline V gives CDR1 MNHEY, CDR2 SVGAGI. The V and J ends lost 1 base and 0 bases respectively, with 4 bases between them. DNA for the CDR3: TGTGCCAGCAGTTACTTGAGCTCTGGAAACACCATATATTTT. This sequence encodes CASSYLSSGNTIYF.

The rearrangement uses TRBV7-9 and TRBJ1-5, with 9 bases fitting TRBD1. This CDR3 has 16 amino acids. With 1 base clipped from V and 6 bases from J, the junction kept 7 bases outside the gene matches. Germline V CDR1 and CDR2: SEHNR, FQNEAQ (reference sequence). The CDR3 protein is CASSLGTGTGSQPQHF. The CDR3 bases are TGTGCCAGCAGCTTAGGGACCGGGACAGGGAGTCAGCCCCAGCATTTT.

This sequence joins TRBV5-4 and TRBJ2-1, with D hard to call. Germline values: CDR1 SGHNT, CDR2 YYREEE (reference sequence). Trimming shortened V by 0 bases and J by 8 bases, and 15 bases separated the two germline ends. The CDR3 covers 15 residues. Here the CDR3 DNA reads TGTGCCAGCAGCTTGGTACCCAATCGTGACGATGAGCAGTTCTTC. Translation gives CASSLVPNRDDEQFF.

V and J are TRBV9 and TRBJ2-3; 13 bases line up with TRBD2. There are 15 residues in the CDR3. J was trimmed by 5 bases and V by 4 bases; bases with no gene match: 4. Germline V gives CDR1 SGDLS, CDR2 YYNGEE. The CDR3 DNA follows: TGTGCCAGCAGCACTAGCGGGAGGGAGTTAGATACGCAGTATTTT. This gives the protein CASSTSGRELDTQYF.

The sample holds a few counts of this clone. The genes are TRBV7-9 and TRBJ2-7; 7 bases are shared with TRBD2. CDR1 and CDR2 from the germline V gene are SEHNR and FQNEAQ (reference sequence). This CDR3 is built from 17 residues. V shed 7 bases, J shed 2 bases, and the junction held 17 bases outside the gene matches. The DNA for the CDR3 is TGTGCCAGCACCCCCAGCCCACTAGCGAAACCTACCTACGAGCAGTACTTC. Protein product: CASTPSPLAKPTYEQYF. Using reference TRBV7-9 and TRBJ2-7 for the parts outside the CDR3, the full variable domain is DTGVSQNPRHKITKRGQNVTFRCDPISEHNRLYWYRQTLGQGPEFLTYFQNEAQLEKSRLLSDRFSAERPKGSFSTLEIQRTEQGDSAMYLCASTPSPLAKPTYEQYFGPGTRLTVT.

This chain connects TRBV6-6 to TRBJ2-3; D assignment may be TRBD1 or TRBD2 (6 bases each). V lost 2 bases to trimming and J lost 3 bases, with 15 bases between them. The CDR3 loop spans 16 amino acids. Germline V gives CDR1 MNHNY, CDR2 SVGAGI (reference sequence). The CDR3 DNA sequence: TGTGCCAGCAGTTACACCGGGAGAAGGGGGACAGATACGCAGTATTTT. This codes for CASSYTGRRGTDTQYF.

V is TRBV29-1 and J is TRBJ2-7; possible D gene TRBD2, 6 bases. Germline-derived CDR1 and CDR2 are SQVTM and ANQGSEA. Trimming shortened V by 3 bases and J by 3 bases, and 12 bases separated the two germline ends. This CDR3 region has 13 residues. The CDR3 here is CSVEVSGIYEQYF. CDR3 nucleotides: TGCAGCGTTGAGGTTAGCGGAATCTACGAGCAGTACTTC.

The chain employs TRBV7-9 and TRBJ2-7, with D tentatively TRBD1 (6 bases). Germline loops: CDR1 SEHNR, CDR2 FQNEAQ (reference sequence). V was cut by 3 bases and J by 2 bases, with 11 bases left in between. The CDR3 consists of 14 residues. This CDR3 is CASSFGQPAYEQYF. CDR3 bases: TGTGCCAGCAGCTTTGGACAGCCTGCCTACGAGCAGTACTTC.

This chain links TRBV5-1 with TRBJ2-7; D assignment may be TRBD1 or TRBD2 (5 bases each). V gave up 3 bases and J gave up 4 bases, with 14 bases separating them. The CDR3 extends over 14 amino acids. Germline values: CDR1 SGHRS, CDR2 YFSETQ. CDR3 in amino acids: CASSWGLFGYEQYF. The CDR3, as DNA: TGCGCCAGCAGCTGGGGGTTGTTTGGGTACGAGCAGTACTTC.

The CDR3 sequence: CASSQDTRNTGELFF. The CDR3 DNA follows: TGTGCCAGCAGCCAAGATACAAGGAACACCGGGGAGCTGTTTTTT. The chain has TRBV4-2 and TRBJ2-2; D gene uncertain. This CDR3 region has 15 residues. V gave up 0 bases and J gave up 1 base, with 6 bases separating them. Germline V gives CDR1 LGHNA, CDR2 YNFKEQ.

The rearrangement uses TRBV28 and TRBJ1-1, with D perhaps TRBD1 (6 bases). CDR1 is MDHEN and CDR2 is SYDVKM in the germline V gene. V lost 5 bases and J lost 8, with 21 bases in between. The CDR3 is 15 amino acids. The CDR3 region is CASSTPSDRTGEAFF. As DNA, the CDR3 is TGTGCCAGCAGTACCCCCTCCGACAGGACTGGAGAAGCTTTCTTT.

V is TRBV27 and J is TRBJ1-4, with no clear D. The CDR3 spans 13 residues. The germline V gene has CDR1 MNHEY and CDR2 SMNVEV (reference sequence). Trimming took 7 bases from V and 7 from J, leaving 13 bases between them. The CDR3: CASTSGVGEKLFF. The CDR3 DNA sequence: TGTGCCAGCACCTCCGGGGTGGGTGAAAAACTGTTTTTT.

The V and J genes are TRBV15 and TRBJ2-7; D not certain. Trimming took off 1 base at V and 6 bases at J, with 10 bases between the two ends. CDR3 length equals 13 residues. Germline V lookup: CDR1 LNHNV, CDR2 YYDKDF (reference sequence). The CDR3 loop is CATSRALGAEQYF. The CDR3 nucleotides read TGTGCCACCAGCAGAGCCCTAGGTGCCGAGCAGTACTTC.

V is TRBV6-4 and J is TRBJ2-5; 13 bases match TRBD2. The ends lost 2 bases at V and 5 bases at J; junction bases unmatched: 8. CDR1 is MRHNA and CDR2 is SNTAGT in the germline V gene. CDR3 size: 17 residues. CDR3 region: CASSDPPGLAGEETQYF. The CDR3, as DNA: TGTGCCAGCAGTGACCCTCCCGGACTAGCGGGAGAGGAGACCCAGTACTTC.

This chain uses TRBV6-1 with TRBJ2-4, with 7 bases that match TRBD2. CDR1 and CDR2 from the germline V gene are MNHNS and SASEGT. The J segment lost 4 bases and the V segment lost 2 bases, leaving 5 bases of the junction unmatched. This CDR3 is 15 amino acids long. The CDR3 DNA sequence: TGTGCCAGCAGTGAATGGGGGGGAGGGAAAAACATTCAGTACTTC. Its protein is CASSEWGGGKNIQYF.

The CDR3 nucleotides are TGTGCCAGCAGCGTGGGGACAGGGCTGGGTGAAAAACTGTTTTTT. Protein product: CASSVGTGLGEKLFF. V gene TRBV9 combines with J gene TRBJ1-4, with 9 bases aligning to TRBD1. Trimming removed 2 bases from V and 7 bases from J; junction bases left unmatched: 6. The CDR3 totals 15 residues. Germline V gene lookup returns CDR1 SGDLS and CDR2 YYNGEE.